A selection of T cell receptor beta chains follows, all from one sample in a study of T cells in Graves' hyperthyroidism and ophthalmopathy. Using its own MiXCR run on the multiplex PCR reads, TCRdb lists one record per CDR3 protein. The sample has about 350,000 distinct CDR3 sequences, around 18% seen once. The sample taken for sequencing was blood. Receptors were obtained from a woman in her forties with Graves' ophthalmopathy. The CDR3 runs from the conserved cysteine through the conserved F or W. The D gene is left open where the match is weak. A clone size is listed for some rows: how often the clone was seen (once, few, many), or a class if it is expanded.

j_gene | v_gene | d_gene | abundance | CDR3aa | CDR3nt
TRBJ2-2 | TRBV5-1 | - | many | CASESRTGELFF | TGCGCCAGCGAATCTCGCACCGGGGAGCTGTTTTTT
TRBJ2-7 | TRBV6-2/TRBV6-3 | TRBD1 | - | CASSRLRDREYEQYF | TGTGCCAGCAGTCGACTCCGGGACAGGGAATACGAGCAGTACTTC
TRBJ2-2 | TRBV9 | TRBD2 | many | CASSPRDSGRSTGELFF | TGTGCCAGCAGCCCTCGGGATAGCGGGAGAAGTACCGGGGAGCTGTTTTTT
TRBJ2-7 | TRBV29-1 | TRBD2 | many | CSVRTSGGRYEQYF | TGCAGCGTGAGGACTAGCGGGGGGAGGTACGAGCAGTACTTC
TRBJ2-5 | TRBV3-1 | - | many | CASSPEGLAETQYF | TGTGCCAGCAGCCCCGAGGGTCTAGCAGAGACCCAGTACTTC
TRBJ2-5 | TRBV5-4 | TRBD2 | many | CASSLRAGVGGETQYF | TGTGCCAGCAGCCTTAGGGCGGGAGTTGGCGGGGAGACCCAGTACTTC
TRBJ1-1 | TRBV2 | - | many | CASSYAVTEAFF | TGTGCCAGCAGTTATGCCGTCACTGAAGCTTTCTTT
TRBJ1-3 | TRBV12-3/TRBV12-4 | - | many | CASSLASGNTIYF | TGTGCCAGCAGTTTGGCCAGCGGAAACACCATATATTTT
TRBJ1-1 | TRBV19 | - | many | CASNRGGVWNTEAFF | TGTGCCAGTAATCGGGGGGGTGTGTGGAACACTGAAGCTTTCTTT
TRBJ1-1 | TRBV6-1 | - | many | CASRTQNTEAFF | TGTGCCAGCAGAACCCAGAACACTGAAGCTTTCTTT
TRBJ1-1 | TRBV4-1 | - | many | CASSHQTANTEAFF | TGCGCCAGCAGCCACCAGACGGCGAACACTGAAGCTTTCTTT
TRBJ2-5 | TRBV7-3 | - | once | CASSPRGQGVGETQYF | TGTGCCAGCAGCCCCCGGGGCCAGGGAGTTGGAGAGACCCAGTACTTC
TRBJ2-7 | TRBV27 | TRBD2 | many | CASRRTSGIYEQYF | TGTGCCAGCAGAAGGACTAGCGGGATCTACGAGCAGTACTTC
TRBJ1-1 | TRBV20-1 | TRBD1 | many | CSASSDPGQKNTEAFF | TGCAGTGCTAGTTCGGACCCGGGACAGAAGAACACTGAAGCTTTCTTT
TRBJ1-5 | TRBV19 | TRBD1 | many | CASRPRTGRQSNQPQHF | TGTGCCAGTAGACCCCGGACAGGGAGGCAGAGCAATCAGCCCCAGCATTTT
TRBJ1-2 | TRBV2 | TRBD1 | many | CASSEAIRDRANANYGYTF | TGTGCCAGCAGTGAAGCAATCCGGGACAGGGCCAACGCTAACTATGGCTACACCTTC
TRBJ2-5 | TRBV6-2/TRBV6-3 | - | many | CASSYSVGSETQYF | TGTGCCAGCAGTTACTCCGTGGGTTCAGAGACCCAGTACTTC
TRBJ2-5 | TRBV7-9 | - | many | CASSLVGSGETQYF | TGTGCCAGCAGCTTAGTGGGCAGCGGGGAGACCCAGTACTTC
TRBJ1-5 | TRBV20-1 | - | many | CSARVGNSNQPQHF | TGCAGTGCTAGAGTCGGGAATAGCAATCAGCCCCAGCATTTT